This is a list of T cell receptor beta chains from one sample in a study of cytomegalovirus exposure and HLA in healthy donors. Sequencing was performed with immunoSEQ multiplex PCR; in TCRdb, only in-frame clones are kept and a portion is missing. The table records 150,000 to 200,000 clones, about three quarters of them present only once. The sequenced material came from PBMCs. These receptors were taken from a man aged 18 to 29 in good health and CMV-seropositive. CDR3s include the opening cysteine and the closing phenylalanine or tryptophan. D genes are given only for firm matches. A row's size may be missing; if present it is once, few, many or a size class.

abundance	v_gene	len	j_gene	d_gene	CDR3aa	CDR3nt
.	TRBV5-1	14	TRBJ2-3	.	CASSLAGARDTQYF	TGCGCCAGCAGCTTGGCTGGGGCAAGAGATACGCAGTATTTT
.	TRBV10-3	16	TRBJ2-5	.	CAISGPDTNTQETQYF	TGTGCCATCAGTGGCCCGGACACCAATACTCAAGAGACCCAGTACTTC
once	TRBV6-1	11	TRBJ1-4	.	CASREGEKLFF	TGTGCCAGCAGGGAGGGAGAAAAACTGTTTTTT
.	TRBV5-6	13	TRBJ2-1	.	CASSVGLTNEQFF	TGTGCCAGCAGCGTGGGGCTCACCAATGAGCAGTTCTTC
.	TRBV28	14	TRBJ1-1	TRBD1	CASSSPPGQGLAFF	TGTGCCAGCAGTTCCCCGCCGGGACAGGGATTAGCTTTCTTT
.	TRBV7-9	15	TRBJ2-3	TRBD1	CASRIQGLDRDTQYF	TGTGCCAGCAGAATACAGGGGTTGGACAGAGATACGCAGTATTTT
once	TRBV5-1	14	TRBJ2-1	.	CASSLGRETNEQFF	TGCGCCAGCAGCTTGGGTCGAGAGACTAATGAGCAGTTCTTC
.	TRBV25-1	15	TRBJ1-4	.	CASSSGQTTNEKLFF	TGTGCCAGCAGTTCCGGACAGACAACTAATGAAAAACTGTTTTTT
.	TRBV6-1	17	TRBJ1-5	TRBD1	CASSERGTGAGPQPQHF	TGTGCCAGCAGTGAAAGGGGGACAGGGGCCGGGCCCCAGCCCCAGCATTTT
.	TRBV5-1	16	TRBJ2-5	TRBD2	CASSPGLAGGEETQYF	TGCGCCAGCAGCCCGGGACTAGCGGGGGGTGAAGAGACCCAGTACTTC
few	TRBV2	17	TRBJ2-5	TRBD2	CASRWSTGTSAGETQYF	TGTGCCAGCAGGTGGAGCACCGGGACTAGCGCGGGGGAGACCCAGTACTTC
.	TRBV5-1	16	TRBJ1-1	.	CASSWPRGEVRTEAFF	TGCGCCAGCAGCTGGCCCCGGGGAGAGGTGAGGACTGAAGCTTTCTTT
many	TRBV10-3	15	TRBJ2-5	TRBD2	CAISETSGGAETQYF	TGTGCCATCAGTGAGACTAGCGGGGGGGCGGAGACCCAGTACTTC
.	TRBV30	13	TRBJ1-5	.	CAWSVRGNQPQHF	TGTGCCTGGAGTGTAAGGGGGAATCAGCCCCAGCATTTT
.	TRBV18	14	TRBJ2-1	TRBD1	CASSQQGAQYEQFF	TGTGCCAGCTCCCAACAGGGGGCCCAATATGAGCAGTTCTTC
few	TRBV27	14	TRBJ2-5	.	CASSGGRAGETQYF	TGTGCCAGCAGTGGGGGCAGGGCTGGAGAGACCCAGTACTTC
.	TRBV6-1	14	TRBJ1-3	.	CASSEAEWGNTIYF	TGTGCCAGCAGTGAAGCGGAGTGGGGAAACACCATATATTTT
.	TRBV30	13	TRBJ2-1	.	CAWRPGPPNEQFF	TGTGCCTGGAGACCGGGTCCCCCCAATGAGCAGTTCTTC
few	TRBV5-1	16	TRBJ2-2	TRBD1	CASSDPGQGRTGELFF	TGCGCCAGCAGCGACCCGGGACAGGGGCGAACCGGGGAGCTGTTTTTT
.	TRBV7-2	13	TRBJ1-1	.	CASSSQGSTEAFF	TGTGCCAGCAGCTCTCAGGGTAGCACTGAAGCTTTCTTT
.	TRBV2	16	TRBJ2-3	TRBD2	CASRTSSGAGTDTQYF	TGTGCCAGCAGAACTTCTAGCGGAGCGGGCACAGATACGCAGTATTTT